These T cell receptor beta chains were read from a single sample in a study of T cell repertoires in cytomegalovirus infection. TCRdb re-called the reads through MiXCR, storing one row per CDR3 protein. The sample consists of around 500,000 distinct CDR3 sequences, about two fifths of them appearing once. Their antigens remain unidentified. The sample here was cultured PBMCs, taken from culture after CMV antigen stimulation. The receptors were gathered from a human donor in good health (CMV status not recorded). Some clones in this sample may be carry-over from other donors' samples. Each CDR3 is given with its conserved first and last residue. The order of the fields is clone size, V gene, D gene, J gene, CDR3 DNA, CDR3 protein. A D gene is named only where the DNA matches it firmly. Clone size is not always given. Where it is, it says once, few, many or a class for expanded clones.

.	TRBV6-1	.	TRBJ2-1	TGTGCCAGCAGACCCGACAGGTCACTAGGCAATGAGCAGTTCTTC	CASRPDRSLGNEQFF
.	TRBV6-2/TRBV6-3	.	TRBJ2-7	TGTGCCAGCAGTACCCTAGGGGGGATCGACGAGCAGTACTTC	CASSTLGGIDEQYF
.	TRBV6-8	.	TRBJ2-3	TGTGCCAGCAGTTACTCTCAATATCCGGGGGGCCGCACAGATACGCAGTATTTT	CASSYSQYPGGRTDTQYF
few	TRBV7-8	TRBD2	TRBJ2-1	TGTGCCAGCAGCCCCCGGACTAGCGGGAATGAGCAGTTCTTC	CASSPRTSGNEQFF
.	TRBV6-6	.	TRBJ2-3	TGTGCCAGCAGTTCCGAACCTACAGGGCTTCATGGAGATACGCAGTATTTT	CASSSEPTGLHGDTQYF
.	TRBV4-1	.	TRBJ1-5	TGCGCCAGCAGCCAAGGGTCCGACAGGCCGAGCAATCAGCCCCAGCATTTT	CASSQGSDRPSNQPQHF
.	TRBV6-6	TRBD1	TRBJ1-6	TGTGCCAGCAGCCCTGACAGGGGGGATTCACCCCTCCACTTT	CASSPDRGDSPLHF
.	TRBV7-9	TRBD1	TRBJ1-1	TGTGCCAGCAGCTTCGGACAGGGAACGAACACTGAAGCTTTCTTT	CASSFGQGTNTEAFF
.	TRBV6-6	.	TRBJ2-7	TGTGCCAGCAGGTTTGGACTTTCCTACGAGCAGTACTTC	CASRFGLSYEQYF
.	TRBV5-4	.	TRBJ2-2	TGTGCCAGCAGCCCCCGGGGAGGGGGCCTCGCCACCGGGGAGCTGTTTTTT	CASSPRGGGLATGELFF
.	TRBV11-2	.	TRBJ2-1	TGTGCCAGCAGCCCAGTACCATGGGGAAGGTGGGGCAATGAGCAGTTCTTC	CASSPVPWGRWGNEQFF
.	TRBV27	.	TRBJ2-3	TGTGCCAGCAGTCCCGCCACAGTGCTGGGTGATACGCAGTATTTT	CASSPATVLGDTQYF
.	TRBV7-9	.	TRBJ1-1	TGTGCCAGCAGTTTCGGACGGATCCAGATGAACACTGAAGCTTTCTTT	CASSFGRIQMNTEAFF
few	TRBV10-3	TRBD2	TRBJ2-5	TGTGCCATCAGTGATTTAGCGGGAGTTCGCGAGACCCAGTACTTC	CAISDLAGVRETQYF
few	TRBV12-3/TRBV12-4	TRBD1	TRBJ2-7	TGTGCCAGCAGTTTAGGGGACAGGGGAGGGGTAGTGCAGTACTTC	CASSLGDRGGVVQYF
.	TRBV12-3/TRBV12-4	.	TRBJ1-2	TGTGCCAGCAGTTCATGGGCAGGGAACGGCTACACCTTC	CASSSWAGNGYTF